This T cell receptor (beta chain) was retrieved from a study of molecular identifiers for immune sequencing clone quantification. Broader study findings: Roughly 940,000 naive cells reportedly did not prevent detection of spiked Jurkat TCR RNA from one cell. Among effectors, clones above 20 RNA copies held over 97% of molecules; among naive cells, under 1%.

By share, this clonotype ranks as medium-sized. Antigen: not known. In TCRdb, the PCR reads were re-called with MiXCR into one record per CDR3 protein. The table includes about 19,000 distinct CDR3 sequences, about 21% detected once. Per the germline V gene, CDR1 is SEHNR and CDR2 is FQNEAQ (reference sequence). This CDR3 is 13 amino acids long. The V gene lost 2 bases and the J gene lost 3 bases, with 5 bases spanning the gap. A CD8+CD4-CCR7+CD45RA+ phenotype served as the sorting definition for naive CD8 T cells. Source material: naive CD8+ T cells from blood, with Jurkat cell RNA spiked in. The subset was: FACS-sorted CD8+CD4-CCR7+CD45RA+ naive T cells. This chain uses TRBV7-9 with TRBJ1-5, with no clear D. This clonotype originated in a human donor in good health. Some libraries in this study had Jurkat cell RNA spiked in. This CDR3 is CASSLSINQPQHF. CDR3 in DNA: TGTGCCAGCAGCTTATCAATCAATCAGCCCCAGCATTTT.